The source of this T cell receptor (beta chain) is a study of CD4 T cells in relation to SARS-CoV-2 and coronaviruses. Broader study findings: Samples before the pandemic and after infection were not matched within any donor.

This CDR3 contains 15 residues. CDR1 and CDR2 (germline): MNHEY, SVGAGI. With V trimmed by 6 bases and J by 4 bases, 11 bases remained unmatched. Unexposed donor CD4+ T cells date from about 2010-2019, before the COVID-19 pandemic. The cells were cultured for about ten days before CD4+ T cells were isolated. Clones were sequenced by immunoSEQ multiplex PCR, and TCRdb holds only the in-frame ones, with some missing. The table lists just under 30,000 clones, more than 70% of them singletons. Notes on this clone: Antigen: not known.

Sequenced input: CD4+ T cells from PBMCs, cultured in vitro. The clonotype comes from a human donor in good health. V and J are TRBV6-5 and TRBJ1-2, with 7 bases that match TRBD1. The CDR3 DNA sequence: TGTGCCAGCAGAGCCGGGACAGCGGTGGGCTATGGCTACACCTTC. This translates into CASRAGTAVGYGYTF.